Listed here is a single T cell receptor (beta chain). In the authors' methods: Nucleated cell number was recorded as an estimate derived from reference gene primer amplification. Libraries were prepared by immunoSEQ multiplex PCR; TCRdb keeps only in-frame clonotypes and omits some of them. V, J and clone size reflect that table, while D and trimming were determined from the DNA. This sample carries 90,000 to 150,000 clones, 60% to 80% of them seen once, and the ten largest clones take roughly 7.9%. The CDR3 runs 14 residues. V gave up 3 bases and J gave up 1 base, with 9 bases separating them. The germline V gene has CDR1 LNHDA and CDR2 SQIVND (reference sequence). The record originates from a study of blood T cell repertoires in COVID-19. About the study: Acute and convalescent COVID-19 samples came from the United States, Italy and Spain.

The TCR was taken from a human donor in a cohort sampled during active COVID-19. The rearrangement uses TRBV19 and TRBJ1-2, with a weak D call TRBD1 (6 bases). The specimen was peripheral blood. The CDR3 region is CASSISDSNYGYTF. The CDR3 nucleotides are TGTGCCAGTAGTATTTCGGACAGTAACTATGGCTACACCTTC.